This T cell receptor (beta chain) was observed in a study of molecular identifiers for immune sequencing clone quantification. Background on the study: Within a replicate experiment, RNA obtained from either roughly 20,000 or 100,000 naive CD8 cells was divided into five aliquots, and four of those aliquots were then sequenced. Study outcomes and limitations: Clones exceeding 20 RNA copies carried over 97% of effector molecules but under 1% of naive-cell molecules. Identical TCR molecules sharing a barcode could underestimate highly expanded clone sizes.

This clonotype has at least ten counts. Its antigen remains unidentified. TCRdb used MiXCR to reprocess the PCR reads, holding one entry per CDR3 protein. The table records about 68,000 distinct CDR3 sequences, 15% to 20% of them present only once. V lost 4 bases and J 2 bases, leaving 7 bases between the germline ends. CDR1 and CDR2 from the germline V gene are MNHEY and SMNVEV (reference sequence). The CDR3 is 13 residues long. Naive CD8 T cell sorting was performed on the CD8+CD4-CCR7+CD45RA+ phenotype. This clonotype was obtained from a human donor in good health. Some libraries in this study had Jurkat cell RNA spiked in. The sample taken for sequencing was naive CD8+ T cells from blood, with Jurkat cell RNA spiked in. Documented subset: FACS-sorted CD8+CD4-CCR7+CD45RA+ naive T cells. V gene TRBV27 combines with J gene TRBJ2-3; the D call may be TRBD1 or TRBD2 (6 bases each). This CDR3 reads CASSWGATDTQYF. CDR3 bases: TGTGCCAGCAGTTGGGGGGCCACAGATACGCAGTATTTT.